These 27 T cell receptor beta chains were all obtained from the same sample, sequenced in a study of response to subunit inactivated influenza vaccine listed by TCRdb under 2018. Library preparation was by RT-PCR. Sequencing relied on an Illumina HiSeq 2500. TCRdb redid the processing of the public reads, applying fastp at Q25 and MiXCR, and retained in-frame beta chains. Records with the same CDR3 protein are collapsed into one entry carrying the most frequent genes and DNA. The sample table shows 150,000 to 200,000 distinct CDR3 sequences, and roughly a tenth are seen once. Jointly, the top ten make up around 40% of the sample. Sample: CD8+ T cells sorted from PBMCs, taken 23 to 25 months after vaccination. These receptors came from a man between 50 and 75 years old who received an inactivated influenza vaccine. Donor details come from another sample of the same person, matched by shared clones.

In its sample, this clonotype was seen a few times. The rearrangement uses TRBV27 and TRBJ1-5; D is uncertain. Germline CDR1 and CDR2: MNHEY and SMNVEV (reference sequence). This CDR3 has 13 residues. V gave up 4 bases and J gave up 5 bases, with 9 bases separating them. The CDR3 DNA reads as TGTGCCAGCAGTTCGTACGGGTATCAGCCCCAGCATTTT. As protein: CASSSYGYQPQHF.

J is TRBJ2-7 and V is TRBV11-3; TRBD1 matches 11 bases. The V and J ends lost 1 base and 1 base, in that order; junction bases with no gene match: 9. This CDR3 region has 18 residues. CDR1 is SGHNT, CDR2 YENEEA, per germline. The CDR3 DNA sequence: TGTGCCAGCAGCTTAGTCCTTCCGGGACAGGGGGTGTCCTACGAGCAGTACTTC. Encoded protein: CASSLVLPGQGVSYEQYF. Full variable domain (remainder filled in from reference TRBV11-3 and TRBJ2-7): EAGVVQSPRYKIIEKKQPVAFWCNPISGHNTLYWYLQNLGQGPELLIRYENEEAVDDSQLPKDRFSAERLKGVDSTLKIQPAELGDSAVYLCASSLVLPGQGVSYEQYFGPGTRLTVT.

The chain uses TRBV6-5 and TRBJ1-1, with D possibly matching TRBD1 (5 bases). The CDR3 extends over 14 amino acids. CDR1 MNHEY and CDR2 SVGAGI come from the germline V gene. V was trimmed by 2 bases and J by 6 bases, leaving 13 bases between them. CDR3: CASSYEGFKAEAFF. The CDR3 DNA sequence: TGTGCCAGCAGTTACGAGGGGTTTAAGGCTGAAGCTTTCTTT.

This clonotype occurred many times. The chain is built from TRBV29-1 and TRBJ1-2; D not resolved. Germline CDR1 reads SQVTM; CDR2 reads ANQGSEA. The CDR3 is 13 residues long. Between the trimmed V and J ends, which lost 6 bases and 4 bases, there was a span of 15 bases. CDR3 bases: TGCAGCGTAAATGACGGAACCGTCTATGGCTACACCTTC. As protein: CSVNDGTVYGYTF.

This clonotype occurred a few times. The chain uses TRBV28 and TRBJ1-2, with D maybe TRBD1 (5 bases). Trimming left V 2 bases short and J 0 bases short, with 16 bases between. The germline gives CDR1 MDHEN, CDR2 SYDVKM. The CDR3 extends over 17 amino acids. CDR3 coding DNA: TGTGCCAGCAGTTTAAGCCCTGATTGGGGGTCTAACTATGGCTACACCTTC. This gives the protein CASSLSPDWGSNYGYTF.

The rearrangement uses TRBV20-1 and TRBJ2-7; perhaps TRBD1 as D (5 bases). There are 15 residues in the CDR3. Trimming stripped 0 bases from V and 2 bases from J, with 14 bases between. Germline V CDR1 and CDR2: DFQATT, SNEGSKA (reference sequence). The CDR3 bases are TGCAGTGCTAGAGATCAGTGGCAGGGAACCTACGAGCAGTACTTC. This translates into CSARDQWQGTYEQYF.

This clonotype showed up many times. The chain carries TRBV13 and TRBJ2-7; D gene ambiguous. V was clipped by 1 base and J by 0 bases, with 4 bases between them. The germline CDR1 and CDR2 sequences are PRHDT and FYEKMQ (reference sequence). This CDR3 has 13 residues. CDR3: CASSLEHSYEQYF. Here the CDR3 DNA reads TGTGCCAGCAGCTTAGAGCACTCCTACGAGCAGTACTTC.

The chain carries TRBV27 and TRBJ2-1, with D possibly being TRBD2 (6 bases). Germline assignment: CDR1 MNHEY and CDR2 SMNVEV (reference sequence). The CDR3 loop spans 17 amino acids. V lost 6 bases to trimming and J lost 3 bases, with 21 bases between them. The CDR3 sequence is CASSPTGGTLYYNEQFF. CDR3 in DNA: TGTGCCAGCAGCCCGACCGGCGGGACGCTTTACTACAATGAGCAGTTCTTC.

The CDR3 nucleotides are TGTGCCAGCAGTTTGACGGGGCAGGCCAACGTCCTGACTTTC. Its translation is CASSLTGQANVLTF. This chain joins TRBV28 and TRBJ2-6; perhaps D is TRBD1 or TRBD2 (5 bases each). Trimming cost V 3 bases and J 6 bases, with 9 bases left between them. The CDR3 has 14 amino acids. The V gene's germline CDR1 is MDHEN and CDR2 SYDVKM.

About this clonotype: A much larger clone differs from this one at a single base, so this may be a read error. CDR3 in DNA: TGCAGCGTCCGGAGCAATCTAGCGGGAGAATTGTCGGACCCCTTTGGCACAGATACGCAGTATTTT. It is translated as CSVRSNLAGELSDPFGTDTQYF. The genes are TRBV29-1 and TRBJ2-3; 10 nucleotides match TRBD2. This CDR3 has 22 residues. The V segment lost 6 bases and the J segment 1 base; nucleotides outside the gene matches: 28. Germline CDR1 reads SQVTM; CDR2 reads ANQGSEA.

A few counts support this clonotype. The J gene is TRBJ2-7, the V gene TRBV24-1; the D is unclear. V dropped 3 bases and J dropped 3 bases, with 5 bases sitting between them. Per the germline V gene, CDR1 is KGHDR and CDR2 is SFDVKD. CDR3 length: 12 amino acids. The CDR3 loop reads CATSDGSYEQYF. The CDR3 nucleotides read TGTGCCACCAGTGATGGCAGCTACGAGCAGTACTTC.

This clonotype was detected a few times. The chain uses TRBV18 and TRBJ1-1; 7 positions agree with TRBD1. The germline gives CDR1 KGHSH, CDR2 LQKENI. V shed 3 bases, J shed 3 bases, and the junction held 7 bases outside the gene matches. The CDR3 is 15 residues long. Here the CDR3 reads CASSPLQGLDTEAFF. CDR3 nucleotides: TGTGCCAGCTCACCCCTACAGGGGTTGGACACTGAAGCTTTCTTT. Full variable domain (remainder filled in from reference TRBV18 and TRBJ1-1): NAGVMQNPRHLVRRRGQEARLRCSPMKGHSHVYWYRQLPEEGLKFMVYLQKENIIDESGMPKERFSAEFPKEGPSILRIQQVVRGDSAAYFCASSPLQGLDTEAFFGQGTRLTVV.

This clonotype was recorded many times. The chain carries TRBV10-3 and TRBJ2-1; TRBD2 matches 10 bases. From germline, CDR1 is ENHRY and CDR2 SYGVKD. This CDR3 has 15 amino acids. The V segment lost 4 bases and the J segment 3 bases; nucleotides outside the gene matches: 3. DNA for the CDR3: TGTGCCATCAGTGGGACTAGCGGTCTCTACAATGAGCAGTTCTTC. Amino acid sequence: CAISGTSGLYNEQFF.

The chain employs TRBV19 and TRBJ2-4, with 7 bases matching TRBD1. Germline assignment: CDR1 LNHDA and CDR2 SQIVND (reference sequence). The CDR3 runs to 14 residues. V gave up 3 bases and J gave up 4 bases; unmatched junction bases: 3. The CDR3 region is CASSMDRTKNIQYF. CDR3 nucleotide sequence: TGTGCCAGTAGTATGGACAGGACGAAAAACATTCAGTACTTC. Using reference TRBV19 and TRBJ2-4 for the parts outside the CDR3, the full variable domain is DGGITQSPKYLFRKEGQNVTLSCEQNLNHDAMYWYRQDPGQGLRLIYYSQIVNDFQKGDIAEGYSVSREKKESFPLTVTSAQKNPTAFYLCASSMDRTKNIQYFGAGTRLSVL.

The CDR3 sequence is CASSQEGWKEKLFF. CDR3 bases: TGCGCCAGCAGCCAAGAGGGGTGGAAGGAAAAACTGTTTTTT. The genes are TRBV4-3 and TRBJ1-4; the D is unclear. Germline CDR1 LGHNA, CDR2 YSLEER. V lost 0 bases and J lost 8, with 10 bases in between. The length of the CDR3 is 14 residues.

This clonotype was seen only a few times. The J gene is TRBJ2-1, the V gene TRBV27, with D tentatively TRBD1 or TRBD2 (5 bases each). Trimming removed 1 base at V and 0 bases at J, with 10 bases between. Germline CDR1 is MNHEY and CDR2 is SMNVEV (reference sequence). The CDR3 is 16 residues long. The CDR3 DNA sequence: TGTGCCAGCAGTTTATTGGCAGGGAGCTCCTACAATGAGCAGTTCTTC. Amino acids: CASSLLAGSSYNEQFF.

This clonotype was seen more than once but under ten times. The rearrangement links TRBV6-5 to TRBJ2-5, with 7 bases that match TRBD2. This CDR3 spans 17 amino acids. Per germline, CDR1 MNHEY and CDR2 SVGAGI. Trimming cost V 0 bases and J 0 bases; bases outside gene matches: 7. CDR3 bases: TGTGCCAGCAGTTACTCGACGGCTAGCGGTTACCAAGAGACCCAGTACTTC. Encoded protein: CASSYSTASGYQETQYF.

This clonotype occurred many times. The chain recombines TRBV6-6 with TRBJ2-7; D remains ambiguous. Trimming removed 6 bases at V and 0 bases at J, with 6 bases between. Germline V lookup: CDR1 MNHNY, CDR2 SVGAGI (reference sequence). The CDR3 length is 12 residues. CDR3 nucleotides: TGTGCCAGCAGCTACAGCTCCTACGAGCAGTACTTC. Protein: CASSYSSYEQYF.

This rearrangement joins TRBV6-2 or TRBV6-3 to TRBJ1-1; unclear D gene. Germline loops: CDR1 MNHEY, CDR2 SVGEGT. The CDR3 spans 13 residues. Trimming stripped 6 bases from V and 1 base from J, with 9 bases between. For the CDR3, the DNA is TGTGCCAGCAGGGGTACGAAGAACACTGAAGCTTTCTTT. It is translated as CASRGTKNTEAFF.

In its sample, this clonotype was seen a few times. V and J are TRBV9 and TRBJ2-3; 7 bases align to TRBD1. The junction had 6 bases not matched to a gene; V was cut back by 0 bases and J by 2 bases. The CDR3 consists of 16 residues. Germline CDR1 SGDLS, CDR2 YYNGEE. CDR3 nucleotides: TGTGCCAGCAGCGTAGCTGCAGGGGGTACCACAGATACGCAGTATTTT. Amino acids: CASSVAAGGTTDTQYF.

This chain links TRBV28 with TRBJ2-7; the match to TRBD1 covers 9 bases. V lost 4 bases and J lost 0; bases outside the gene matches: 7. CDR3 length: 16 amino acids. Germline values: CDR1 MDHEN, CDR2 SYDVKM. The CDR3 bases are TGTGCCAGCAGTTATACCGGGACAGGGAGCTCCTACGAGCAGTACTTC. Its protein is CASSYTGTGSSYEQYF.

In its sample, this clonotype was seen a few times. This sequence joins TRBV4-3 and TRBJ2-7, with 9 positions matching TRBD2. This CDR3 spans 17 amino acids. The germline V gene encodes CDR1 LGHNA and CDR2 YSLEER. Trimming at V came to 0 bases and at J to 4 bases, leaving 10 bases not matched to a gene. CDR3 sequence (DNA): TGCGCCAGCAGCCAAGATCGGTCTAGCGGGGCGGCTTACGAGCAGTACTTC. Translating it yields CASSQDRSSGAAYEQYF.

The CDR3 DNA reads TGCGCCAGCAGCCAAGACCTTTGGACGGGAAATAAAGGCTACGAGCAGTACTTC. Its translation: CASSQDLWTGNKGYEQYF. The chain couples TRBV4-1 to TRBJ2-7; D possibly corresponds to TRBD2 (5 bases). Trimming left V 0 bases short and J 3 bases short, with 21 bases between. The CDR3 spans 18 residues. Germline CDR1 MGHRA, CDR2 YSYEKL.

This clonotype was observed a handful of times. The chain combines TRBV27 with TRBJ2-2, with D hard to call. Trimming shortened V by 3 bases and J by 1 base, and 6 bases separated the two germline ends. CDR3 length equals 14 residues. The germline CDR1 and CDR2 sequences are MNHEY and SMNVEV (reference sequence). The CDR3 here is CASSFSMNTGELFF. CDR3 sequence (DNA): TGTGCCAGCAGTTTTAGTATGAACACCGGGGAGCTGTTTTTT.

This clonotype appeared many times. The gene calls are TRBV19 and TRBJ1-5; D possibly corresponds to TRBD1 (5 bases). The CDR3 runs to 14 residues. Germline loops: CDR1 LNHDA, CDR2 SQIVND (reference sequence). The V gene lost 3 bases and the J gene lost 4 bases, with 10 bases spanning the gap. The CDR3 sequence: CASSMGRKNQPQHF. Here the CDR3 DNA reads TGTGCCAGTAGTATGGGACGGAAAAATCAGCCCCAGCATTTT.

In this sample, this clonotype turned up many times. The chain has TRBV29-1 and TRBJ2-2; the D gene is possibly TRBD1 (6 bases). This CDR3 region has 13 residues. Per the germline V gene, CDR1 is SQVTM and CDR2 is ANQGSEA. Trimming took 7 bases from V and 1 from J, leaving 10 bases between them. The CDR3 region is CSAPGQNTGELFF. The DNA of the CDR3 is TGCAGCGCCCCGGGACAGAACACCGGGGAGCTGTTTTTT.

This clonotype was counted at least ten times. This chain links TRBV20-1 with TRBJ2-3; D might be TRBD2 (5 bases). Germline values: CDR1 DFQATT, CDR2 SNEGSKA (reference sequence). V dropped 3 bases and J dropped 0 bases, with 10 bases sitting between them. This CDR3 has 14 residues. CDR3 DNA sequence: TGCAGTGCTAGTCATGAGCGGAGCACAGATACGCAGTATTTT. As protein: CSASHERSTDTQYF.